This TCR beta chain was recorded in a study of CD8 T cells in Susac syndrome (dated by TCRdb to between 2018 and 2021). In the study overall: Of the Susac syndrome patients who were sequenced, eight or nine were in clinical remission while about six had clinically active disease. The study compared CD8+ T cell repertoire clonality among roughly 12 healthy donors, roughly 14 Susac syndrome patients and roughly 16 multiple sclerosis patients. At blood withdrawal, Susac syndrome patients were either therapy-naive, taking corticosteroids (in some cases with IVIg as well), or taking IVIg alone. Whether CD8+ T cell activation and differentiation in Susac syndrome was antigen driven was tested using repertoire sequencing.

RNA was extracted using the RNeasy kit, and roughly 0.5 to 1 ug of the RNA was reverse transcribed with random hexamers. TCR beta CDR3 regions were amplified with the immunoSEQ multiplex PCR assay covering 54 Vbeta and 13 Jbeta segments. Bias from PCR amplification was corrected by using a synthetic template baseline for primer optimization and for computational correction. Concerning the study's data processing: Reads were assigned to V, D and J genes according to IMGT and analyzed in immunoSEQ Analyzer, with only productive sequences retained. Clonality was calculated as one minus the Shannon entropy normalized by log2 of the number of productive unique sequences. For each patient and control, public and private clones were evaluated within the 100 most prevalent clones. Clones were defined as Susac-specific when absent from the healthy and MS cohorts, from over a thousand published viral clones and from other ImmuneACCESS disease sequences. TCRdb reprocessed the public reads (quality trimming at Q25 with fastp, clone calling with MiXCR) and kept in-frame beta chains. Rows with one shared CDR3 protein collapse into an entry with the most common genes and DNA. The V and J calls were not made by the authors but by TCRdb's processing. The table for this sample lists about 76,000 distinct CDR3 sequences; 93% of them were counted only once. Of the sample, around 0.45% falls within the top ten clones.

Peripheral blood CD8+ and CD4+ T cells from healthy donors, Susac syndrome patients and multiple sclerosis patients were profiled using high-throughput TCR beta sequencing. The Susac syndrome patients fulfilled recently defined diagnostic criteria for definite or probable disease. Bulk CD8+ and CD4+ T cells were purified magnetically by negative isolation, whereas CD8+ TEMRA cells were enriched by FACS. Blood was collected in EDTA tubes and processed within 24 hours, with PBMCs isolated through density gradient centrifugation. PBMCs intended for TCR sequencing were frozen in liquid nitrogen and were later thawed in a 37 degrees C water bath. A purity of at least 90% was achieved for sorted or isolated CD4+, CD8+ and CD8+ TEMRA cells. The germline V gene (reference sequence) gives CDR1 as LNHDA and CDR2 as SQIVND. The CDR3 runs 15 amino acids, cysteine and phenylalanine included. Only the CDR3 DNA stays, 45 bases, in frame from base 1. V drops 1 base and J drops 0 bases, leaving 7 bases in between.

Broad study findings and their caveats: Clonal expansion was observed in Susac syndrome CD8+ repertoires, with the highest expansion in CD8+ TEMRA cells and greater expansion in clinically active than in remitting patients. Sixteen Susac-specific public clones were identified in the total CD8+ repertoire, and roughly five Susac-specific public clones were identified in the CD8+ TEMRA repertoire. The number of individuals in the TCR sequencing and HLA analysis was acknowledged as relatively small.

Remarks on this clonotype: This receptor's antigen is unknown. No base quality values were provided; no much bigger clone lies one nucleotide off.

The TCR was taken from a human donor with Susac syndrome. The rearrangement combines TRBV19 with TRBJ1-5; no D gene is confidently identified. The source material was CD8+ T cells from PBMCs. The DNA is TGTGCCAGTAGTATAGGGGATTATAGCAATCAGCCCCAGCATTTT. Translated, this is CASSIGDYSNQPQHF. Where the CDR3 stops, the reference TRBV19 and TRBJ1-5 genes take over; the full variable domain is DGGITQSPKYLFRKEGQNVTLSCEQNLNHDAMYWYRQDPGQGLRLIYYSQIVNDFQKGDIAEGYSVSREKKESFPLTVTSAQKNPTAFYLCASSIGDYSNQPQHFGDGTRLSIL.